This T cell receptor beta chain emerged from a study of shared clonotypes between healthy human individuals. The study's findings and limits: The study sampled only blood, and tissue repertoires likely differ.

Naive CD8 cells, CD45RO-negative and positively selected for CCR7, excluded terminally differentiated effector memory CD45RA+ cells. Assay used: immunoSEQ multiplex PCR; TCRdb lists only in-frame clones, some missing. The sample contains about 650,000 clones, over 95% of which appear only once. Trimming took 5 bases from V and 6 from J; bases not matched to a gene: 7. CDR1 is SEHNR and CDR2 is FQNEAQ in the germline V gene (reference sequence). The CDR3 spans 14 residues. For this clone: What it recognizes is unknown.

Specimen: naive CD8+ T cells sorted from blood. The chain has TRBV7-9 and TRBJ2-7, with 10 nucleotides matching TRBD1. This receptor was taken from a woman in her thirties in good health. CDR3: CASSLSGQGFEQYF. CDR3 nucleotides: TGTGCCAGCAGCCTTTCGGGACAGGGGTTCGAGCAGTACTTC.